A single T cell receptor beta chain is shown here with its context. The antigen it binds to is not known. Base quality data are lacking; no much larger clone is found one base away. The record originates from a study of blood T cell repertoires in COVID-19 (dated by TCRdb to between 2020 and 2021). A note on the overall study: Samples from collaborators originated in the United States, Italy and Spain and spanned both the acute and convalescent phases of COVID-19. The prospective study material was composed of cDNA or gDNA derived from T cells, B-cell-depleted T cells, or PBMCs. Deeply sampled blood TCRbeta repertoires from subjects exposed to, actively infected with, or recovered from COVID-19 were included in the dataset. The repertoires were made available in a free public database intended to serve as a resource for research on the immune response to SARS-CoV-2. The samples were drawn from two sources: the first 160 participants of the ongoing ImmuneRACE study, and 1,000 to 1,500 subjects contributed by 6 global collaborators. Sample metadata almost always included a de-identified subject ID, COVID-19 status, age in years and sex. Where available, HLA class I and class II types were taken from metadata supplied by the sample provider and were not determined by assay-based typing.

Whole blood was collected in K2EDTA tubes by collaborating institutions according to the institutions' own protocols. Collaborator samples were shipped for TCRbeta analysis as frozen whole blood, isolated PBMCs, or DNA extracted from either sample type. What the research found in general, with its limitations: How much clinical and demographic metadata was included differed by source and by participant, and the metadata was provided uncurated.

V and J are truncated by 5 bases and 10 bases respectively, leaving an intervening sequence of 12 bases. Reading the germline V gene (reference sequence) gives CDR1 SEHNR and CDR2 FQNEAQ. The CDR3 spans 13 residues, from the cysteine through the phenylalanine. CDR3 DNA is the only sequence kept; it has 39 bases, read in frame from the first base. The immunoSEQ Assay, a bias-controlled multiplex PCR, was used to amplify TCRbeta CDR3 regions from genomic DNA. The study's processing was this. The number of nucleated cells in each sample was estimated by amplification of reference gene primers within the assay. Sequence reads were collapsed and filtered to measure the absolute abundance of every unique TCRbeta CDR3 rearrangement. For each sample, productive Simpson clonality was calculated as the square root of Simpson's diversity index over productive rearrangements. The immuneACCESS repertoire file appears here via TCRdb, limited to in-frame rearrangements. These files lack a portion of the clones; in checked studies, under half of the deficit traces to unresolved V genes, and the cause of the others is not known. The V and J calls and clone size were taken over from that table, and D and trimming were inferred from the DNA. In this sample the table shows under 300,000 clones, approximately 80% of which occur a single time. The ten largest clones represent under 5.5% of the sample.

Sequencing input: peripheral blood. The chain is assembled from TRBV7-9 and TRBJ1-6; the D gene is perhaps TRBD1, on 6 matching bases. The clonotype originates from a woman aged 80 or over with active or convalescent COVID-19. The base sequence is TGTGCCAGCAGCCCTCAGACAGGATCACCCCTCCACTTT. The translation is CASSPQTGSPLHF.